This TCR beta chain was documented in a study of cytomegalovirus exposure and HLA in healthy donors. Study-wide results and caveats: Reported results showed that the classifier diagnosed cytomegalovirus status with high specificity and sensitivity.

As for this clone: Its antigen is unidentified.

Researchers ran the PCR with 60 Vbeta and 13 Jbeta primers. Data came from immunoSEQ multiplex PCR; TCRdb stores just in-frame clones and leaves some out. The sample records under 100,000 clones, roughly a tenth being singletons. Sequencing used PBMCs. This clonotype originated in a man in his sixties in good health and CMV-seropositive.

The CDR3 sequence is CASSDAGIKETQYF. The CDR3 DNA sequence: TGTGCCAGCAGTGACGCAGGGATTAAAGAGACCCAGTACTTC. This sequence joins TRBV28 and TRBJ2-5; tentative D call: TRBD1 (5 bases). Germline lookup yields CDR1 MDHEN and CDR2 SYDVKM. The CDR3 covers 14 residues. V gave up 5 bases and J gave up 3 bases, with 13 bases separating them.